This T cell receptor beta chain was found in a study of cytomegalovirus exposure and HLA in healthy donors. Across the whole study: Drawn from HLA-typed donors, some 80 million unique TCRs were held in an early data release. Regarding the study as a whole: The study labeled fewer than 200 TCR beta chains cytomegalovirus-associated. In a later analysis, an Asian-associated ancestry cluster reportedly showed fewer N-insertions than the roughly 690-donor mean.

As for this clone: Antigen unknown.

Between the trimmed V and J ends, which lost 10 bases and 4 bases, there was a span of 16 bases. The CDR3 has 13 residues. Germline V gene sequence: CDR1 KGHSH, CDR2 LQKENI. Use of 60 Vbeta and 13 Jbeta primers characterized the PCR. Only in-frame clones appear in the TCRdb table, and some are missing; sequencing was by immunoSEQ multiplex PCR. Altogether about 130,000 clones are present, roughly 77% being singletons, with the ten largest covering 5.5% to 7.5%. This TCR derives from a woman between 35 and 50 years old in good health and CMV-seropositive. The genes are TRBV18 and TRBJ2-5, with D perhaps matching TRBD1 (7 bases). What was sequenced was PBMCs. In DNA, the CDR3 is TGTGCCACCGGAGGGGGCAGGGGAGAGACCCAGTACTTC. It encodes CATGGGRGETQYF.